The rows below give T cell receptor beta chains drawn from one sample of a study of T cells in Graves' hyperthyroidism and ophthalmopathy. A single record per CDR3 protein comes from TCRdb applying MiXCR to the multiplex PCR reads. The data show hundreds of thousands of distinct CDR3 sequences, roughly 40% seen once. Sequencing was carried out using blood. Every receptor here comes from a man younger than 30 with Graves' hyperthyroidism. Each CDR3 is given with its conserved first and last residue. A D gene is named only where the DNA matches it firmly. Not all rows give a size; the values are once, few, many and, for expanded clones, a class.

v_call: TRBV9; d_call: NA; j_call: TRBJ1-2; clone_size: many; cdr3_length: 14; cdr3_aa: CASSVGEVNYGYTF; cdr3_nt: TGTGCCAGCAGCGTCGGGGAGGTTAACTATGGCTACACCTTC
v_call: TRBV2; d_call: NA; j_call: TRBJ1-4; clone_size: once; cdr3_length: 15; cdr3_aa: CASSEGGAGNEKLFF; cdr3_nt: TGTGCCAGCAGTGAAGGGGGGGCAGGAAACGAAAAACTGTTTTTT
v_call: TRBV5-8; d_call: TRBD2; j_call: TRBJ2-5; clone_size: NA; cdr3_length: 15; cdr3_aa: CASSSGGTPRGTQYF; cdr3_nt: TGTGCCAGCAGCTCGGGGGGTACCCCAAGAGGGACCCAGTACTTC
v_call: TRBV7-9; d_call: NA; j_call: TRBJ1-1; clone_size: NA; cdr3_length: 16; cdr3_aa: CASSPIKGQRDTEAFF; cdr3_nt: TGTGCCAGCAGCCCCATAAAAGGACAGAGGGACACTGAAGCTTTCTTT
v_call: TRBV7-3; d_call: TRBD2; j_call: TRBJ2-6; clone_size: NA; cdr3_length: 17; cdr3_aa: CASSLPSGYSGANVLTF; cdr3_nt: TGTGCCAGCAGCTTGCCTAGCGGATACTCTGGGGCCAACGTCCTGACTTTC
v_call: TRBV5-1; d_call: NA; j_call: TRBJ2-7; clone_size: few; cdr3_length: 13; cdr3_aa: CASGPLGGYEQYF; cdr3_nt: TGCGCCAGCGGCCCATTGGGCGGCTACGAGCAGTACTTC
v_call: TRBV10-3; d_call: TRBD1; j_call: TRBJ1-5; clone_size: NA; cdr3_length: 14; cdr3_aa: CATGTGGGGQPQHF; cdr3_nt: TGTGCCACCGGGACAGGGGGCGGGGGTCAGCCCCAGCATTTT
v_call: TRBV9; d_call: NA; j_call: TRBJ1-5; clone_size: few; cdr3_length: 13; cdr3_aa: CASSATVGQPQHF; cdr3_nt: TGTGCCAGCAGCGCCACAGTGGGTCAGCCCCAGCATTTT
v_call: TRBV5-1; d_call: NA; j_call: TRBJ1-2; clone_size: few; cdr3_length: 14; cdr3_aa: CASSLGGDHYGYTF; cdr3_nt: TGCGCCAGCAGCTTGGGAGGGGATCACTATGGCTACACCTTC
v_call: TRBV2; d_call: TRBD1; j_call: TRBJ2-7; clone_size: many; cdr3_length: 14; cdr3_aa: CASRGSPTGDEQYF; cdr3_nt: TGTGCCAGCAGGGGATCCCCGACAGGGGACGAGCAGTACTTC
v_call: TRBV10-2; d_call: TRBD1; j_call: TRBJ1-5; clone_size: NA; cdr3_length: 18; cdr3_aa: CASSESEEWTGTHQPQHF; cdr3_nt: TGCGCCAGCAGTGAGTCGGAGGAGTGGACAGGGACCCATCAGCCCCAGCATTTT
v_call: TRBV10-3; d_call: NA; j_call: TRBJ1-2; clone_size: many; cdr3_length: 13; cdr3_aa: CAISESPRDRYTF; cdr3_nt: TGTGCCATCAGTGAGTCCCCCAGGGATCGCTACACCTTC
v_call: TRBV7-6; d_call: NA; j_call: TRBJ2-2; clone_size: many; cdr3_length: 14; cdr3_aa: CASSLVGDTGELFF; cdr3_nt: TGTGCCAGCAGCTTAGTGGGAGACACCGGGGAGCTGTTTTTT
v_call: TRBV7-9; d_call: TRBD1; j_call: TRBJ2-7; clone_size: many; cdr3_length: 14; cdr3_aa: CASSLAGQGYEQYF; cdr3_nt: TGTGCCAGCAGCTTAGCGGGACAGGGATACGAGCAGTACTTC
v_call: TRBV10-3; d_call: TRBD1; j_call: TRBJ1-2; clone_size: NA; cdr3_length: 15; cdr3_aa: CAISEGRDRGTGYTF; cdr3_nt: TGTGCCATCAGTGAGGGCCGGGACAGGGGAACTGGCTACACCTTC
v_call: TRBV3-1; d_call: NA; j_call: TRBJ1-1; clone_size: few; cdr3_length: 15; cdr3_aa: CASSAQTDLNTEAFF; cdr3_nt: TGTGCCAGCAGCGCACAGACAGACCTGAACACTGAAGCTTTCTTT
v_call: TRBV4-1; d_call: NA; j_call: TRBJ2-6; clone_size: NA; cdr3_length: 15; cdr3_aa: CASSRLSTGANVLTF; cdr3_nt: TGCGCCAGCAGCCGATTGTCTACTGGGGCCAACGTCCTGACTTTC
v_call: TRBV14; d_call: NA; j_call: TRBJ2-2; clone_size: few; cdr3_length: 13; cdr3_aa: CASSPILTGELFF; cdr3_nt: TGTGCCAGCAGCCCGATTCTTACCGGGGAGCTGTTTTTT
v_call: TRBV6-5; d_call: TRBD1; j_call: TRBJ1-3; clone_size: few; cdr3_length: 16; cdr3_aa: CASSYSPTGTGNTIYF; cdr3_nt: TGTGCCAGCAGTTACTCTCCGACAGGGACTGGAAACACCATATATTTT
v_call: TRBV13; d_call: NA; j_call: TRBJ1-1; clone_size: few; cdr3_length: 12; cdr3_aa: CASSLRSPEAFF; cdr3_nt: TGTGCCAGCAGCTTAAGATCTCCTGAAGCTTTCTTT
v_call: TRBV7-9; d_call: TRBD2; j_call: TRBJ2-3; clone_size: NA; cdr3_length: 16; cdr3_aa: CASSLGTSVYTDTQYF; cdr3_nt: TGTGCCAGCAGCTTAGGGACTAGCGTTTACACAGATACGCAGTATTTT
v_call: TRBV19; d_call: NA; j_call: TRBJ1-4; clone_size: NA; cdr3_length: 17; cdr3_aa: CASSITDVASWNEKLFF; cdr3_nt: TGTGCCAGTAGTATCACGGATGTGGCTTCGTGGAATGAAAAACTGTTTTTT
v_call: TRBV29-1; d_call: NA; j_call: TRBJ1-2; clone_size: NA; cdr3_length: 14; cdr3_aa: CSVRAAPPNYRYTF; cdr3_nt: TGCAGCGTTCGTGCAGCCCCGCCGAACTATCGCTACACCTTC
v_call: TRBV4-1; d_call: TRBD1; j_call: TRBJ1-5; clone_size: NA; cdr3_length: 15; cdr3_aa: CASSQGPGGRQPQHF; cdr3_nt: TGTGCCAGCAGCCAAGGTCCAGGGGGCAGGCAGCCCCAGCATTTT
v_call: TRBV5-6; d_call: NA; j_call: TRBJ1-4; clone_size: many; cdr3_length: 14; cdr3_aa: CASSFSGTNEKLFF; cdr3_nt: TGTGCCAGCAGCTTCTCAGGGACTAATGAAAAACTGTTTTTT
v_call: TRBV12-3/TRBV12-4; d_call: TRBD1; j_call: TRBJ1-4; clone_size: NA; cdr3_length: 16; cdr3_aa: CASSRDREATNEKLFF; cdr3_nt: TGTGCCAGCAGTAGGGACAGGGAGGCAACTAATGAAAAACTGTTTTTT
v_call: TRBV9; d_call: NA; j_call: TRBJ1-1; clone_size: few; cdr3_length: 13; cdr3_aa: CASSPNSNTEAFF; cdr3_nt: TGTGCCAGCTCACCCAACTCGAACACTGAAGCTTTCTTT
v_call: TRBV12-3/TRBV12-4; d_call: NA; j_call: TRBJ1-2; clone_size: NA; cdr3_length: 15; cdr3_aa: CASSLGGWQLYGYTF; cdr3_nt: TGTGCCAGCAGTTTAGGTGGGTGGCAGCTCTATGGCTACACCTTC
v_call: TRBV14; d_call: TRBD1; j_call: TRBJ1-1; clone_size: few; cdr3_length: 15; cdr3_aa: CASSLRQGLKTEAFF; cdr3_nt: TGTGCCAGCAGCCTTCGACAGGGACTGAAGACTGAAGCTTTCTTT
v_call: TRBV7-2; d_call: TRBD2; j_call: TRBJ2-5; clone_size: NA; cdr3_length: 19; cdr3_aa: CASSSRPGTSGWDRETQYF; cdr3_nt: TGTGCCAGCAGCTCGCGTCCAGGGACTAGCGGGTGGGATAGGGAGACCCAGTACTTC
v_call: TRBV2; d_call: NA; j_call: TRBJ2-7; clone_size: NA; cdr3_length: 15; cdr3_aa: CASSEGVASSYEQYF; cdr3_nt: TGTGCCAGCAGTGAAGGCGTGGCGAGCTCCTACGAGCAGTACTTC
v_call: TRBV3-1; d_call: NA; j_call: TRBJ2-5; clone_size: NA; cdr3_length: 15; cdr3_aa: CASSQDRSYQETQYF; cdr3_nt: TGTGCCAGCAGCCAAGATCGATCGTACCAAGAGACCCAGTACTTC
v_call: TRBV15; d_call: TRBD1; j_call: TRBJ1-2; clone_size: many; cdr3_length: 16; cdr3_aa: CATSRDRGNPPDGYTF; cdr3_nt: TGTGCCACCAGCAGGGACAGGGGAAACCCCCCCGACGGCTACACCTTC
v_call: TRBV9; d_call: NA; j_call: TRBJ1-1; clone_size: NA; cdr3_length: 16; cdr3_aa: CASSSGDVLPNTEASF; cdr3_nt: TGTGCCAGCAGCAGCGGGGACGTCCTCCCGAACACTGAAGCTTCCTTT
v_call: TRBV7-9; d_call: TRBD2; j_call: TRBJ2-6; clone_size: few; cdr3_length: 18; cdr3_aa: CASSFAIAGVAGANVLTF; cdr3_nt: TGTGCCAGCAGCTTCGCTATAGCGGGAGTAGCTGGGGCCAACGTCCTGACTTTC
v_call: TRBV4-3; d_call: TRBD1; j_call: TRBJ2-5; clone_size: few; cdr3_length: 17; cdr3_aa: CASSQARGSGGGETQYF; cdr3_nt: TGCGCCAGCAGCCAAGCTCGAGGCTCAGGGGGCGGGGAGACCCAGTACTTC
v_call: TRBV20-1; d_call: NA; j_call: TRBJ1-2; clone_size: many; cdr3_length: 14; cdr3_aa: CSARDKTAEIGYTF; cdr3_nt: TGCAGTGCTAGAGATAAGACCGCTGAGATTGGCTACACCTTC
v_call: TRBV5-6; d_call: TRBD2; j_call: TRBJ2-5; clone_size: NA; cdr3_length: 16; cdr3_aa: CASSLPSGGPRVTQYF; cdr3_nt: TGTGCCAGCAGCTTGCCTAGCGGGGGGCCGAGGGTGACCCAGTACTTC
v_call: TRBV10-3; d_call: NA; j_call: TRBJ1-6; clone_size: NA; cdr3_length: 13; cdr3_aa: CASRDRINSPLHF; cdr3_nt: TGTGCCAGCAGAGACAGGATTAATTCACCCCTCCACTTT
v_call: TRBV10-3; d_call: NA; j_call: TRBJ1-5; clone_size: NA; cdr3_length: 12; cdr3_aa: CAPSGGGQPQHF; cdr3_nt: TGTGCTCCTTCCGGGGGTGGACAGCCCCAGCATTTT
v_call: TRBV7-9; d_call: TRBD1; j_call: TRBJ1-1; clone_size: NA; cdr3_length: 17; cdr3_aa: CASSPGGQGQENTEAFF; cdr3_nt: TGTGCCAGCAGCCCGGGGGGCCAAGGACAGGAGAACACTGAAGCTTTCTTT
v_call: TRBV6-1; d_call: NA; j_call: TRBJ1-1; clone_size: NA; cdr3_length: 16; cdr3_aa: CASIIATAGTNTEAFF; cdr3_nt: TGTGCCAGCATCATAGCTACTGCAGGGACGAACACTGAAGCTTTCTTT
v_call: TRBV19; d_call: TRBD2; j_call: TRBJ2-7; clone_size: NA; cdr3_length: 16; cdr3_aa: CASSRSSGESSYEQYF; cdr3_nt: TGTGCCAGTAGTAGGAGTAGCGGGGAGAGCTCCTACGAGCAGTACTTC
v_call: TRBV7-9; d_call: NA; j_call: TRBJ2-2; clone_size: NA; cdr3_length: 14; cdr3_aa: CASSQYRITGELFF; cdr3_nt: TGTGCCAGCAGCCAATACAGGATAACCGGGGAGCTGTTTTTT
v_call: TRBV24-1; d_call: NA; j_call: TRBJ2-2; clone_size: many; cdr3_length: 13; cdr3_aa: CATSDPDTGELFF; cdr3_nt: TGTGCCACCAGTGACCCGGACACCGGGGAGCTGTTTTTT
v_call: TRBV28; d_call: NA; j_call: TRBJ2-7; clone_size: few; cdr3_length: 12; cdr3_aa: CATRDSFYEQYF; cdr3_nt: TGTGCCACCCGGGACTCTTTTTACGAGCAGTACTTC
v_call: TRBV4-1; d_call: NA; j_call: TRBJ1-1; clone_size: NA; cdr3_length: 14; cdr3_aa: CASSQDLLGAEAFF; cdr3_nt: TGCGCCAGCAGCCAAGATCTACTTGGGGCTGAAGCTTTCTTT
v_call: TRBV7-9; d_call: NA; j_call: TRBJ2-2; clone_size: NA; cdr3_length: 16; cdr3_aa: CASSLTPAFSTGELFF; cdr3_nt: TGTGCCAGCAGCTTAACCCCGGCTTTCTCCACCGGGGAGCTGTTTTTT
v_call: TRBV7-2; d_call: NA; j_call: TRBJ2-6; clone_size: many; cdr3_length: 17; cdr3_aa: CASSLARLSSGANVLTF; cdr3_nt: TGTGCCAGCAGCTTAGCGCGGCTCTCCTCTGGGGCCAACGTCCTGACTTTC
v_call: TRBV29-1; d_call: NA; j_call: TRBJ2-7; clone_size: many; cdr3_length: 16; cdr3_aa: CSVEVSGQEGSYEQYF; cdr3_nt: TGCAGCGTTGAAGTCTCTGGCCAGGAAGGTAGCTACGAGCAGTACTTC
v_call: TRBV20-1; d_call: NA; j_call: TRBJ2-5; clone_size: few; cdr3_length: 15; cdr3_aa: CSARNLMGSQETQYF; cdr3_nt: TGCAGTGCTAGAAACCTGATGGGCAGCCAAGAGACCCAGTACTTC
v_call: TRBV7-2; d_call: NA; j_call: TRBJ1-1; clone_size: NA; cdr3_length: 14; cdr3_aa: CASSNHGGSTEAFF; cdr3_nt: TGTGCCAGCAGCAACCACGGGGGGAGTACTGAAGCTTTCTTT
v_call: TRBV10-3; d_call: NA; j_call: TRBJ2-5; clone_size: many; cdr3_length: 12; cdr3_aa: CAIKGGDETQYF; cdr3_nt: TGTGCCATCAAAGGGGGAGATGAGACCCAGTACTTC
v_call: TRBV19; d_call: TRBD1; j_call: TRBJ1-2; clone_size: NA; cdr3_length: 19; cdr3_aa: CASSIGPGPGTGDRYGYTF; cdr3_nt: TGTGCCAGTAGTATAGGACCCGGCCCTGGGACAGGGGACCGCTATGGCTACACCTTC